This T cell receptor beta chain was retrieved from a study of cytomegalovirus exposure and HLA in healthy donors. Germline CDR1 MDHEN, CDR2 SYDVKM. The CDR3 loop spans 15 amino acids. V was cut by 6 bases and J by 9 bases, with 21 bases left in between. Profiled with immunoSEQ multiplex PCR; TCRdb holds only in-frame clones, not every one. The profile shows 65,000 or so clones, 92% of them singletons. This clone was observed a single time. Input material: PBMCs. The receptor was isolated from a woman between 18 and 29 years old in good health and CMV-seronegative. V usage is TRBV28 and J usage is TRBJ1-5; perhaps TRBD1 as D (6 bases). The DNA for the CDR3 is TGTGCCAGCAGATCGGGGGGCTACAAGAGCGGGCCCCAGCATTTT. Its translation: CASRSGGYKSGPQHF.